The clone carrying this T cell receptor beta chain was recorded many times. This entry comes from a study of neurological immune-mediated disorders. Germline V gives CDR1 MGHRA, CDR2 YSYEKL. Trimming cost V 4 bases and J 1 base; bases outside gene matches: 14. The CDR3 has 18 residues. Each CDR3 protein is one row after TCRdb ran MiXCR on the 5' RACE reads. Seen here are about 59,000 distinct CDR3 sequences, 10% to 15% observed once, and the top ten hold 9.5% to 12%. The receptor comes from a woman aged 55 to 70 with HTLV-1-associated myelopathy (HAM/TSP). The chain combines TRBV4-1 with TRBJ2-3; 7 bases line up with TRBD2. The specimen sequenced was PBMCs. The CDR3: CASSPKSSGGWGTDTQYF. The CDR3 nucleotides read TGCGCCAGCAGCCCGAAGTCCTCGGGGGGTTGGGGCACAGATACGCAGTATTTT.